This T cell receptor (beta chain) was sequenced during a study of T cells in Graves' hyperthyroidism and ophthalmopathy. The TCR beta CDR3 regions underwent amplification using RNA transcripts as the source. RT-PCR in the first round (using the HTBI primer set) targeted the TCR CDR3. A single record per CDR3 protein comes from TCRdb applying MiXCR to the multiplex PCR reads. The sample contains approximately 300,000 distinct CDR3 sequences, about a sixth of which appear only once. In this sample, this clonotype turned up many times. Germline V gives CDR1 KGHSH, CDR2 LQKENI. V lost 1 base and J lost 5, with 8 bases in between. The length of the CDR3 is 14 residues.

Material for sequencing was blood. The source of this sequence is a woman aged 55-70 years with Graves' ophthalmopathy. The J gene is TRBJ2-2, the V gene TRBV18; the D gene is possibly TRBD1 (5 bases). The DNA of the CDR3 is TGTGCCAGCTCACCACGCCAGGGAACCGGGGAGCTGTTTTTT. Protein product: CASSPRQGTGELFF.